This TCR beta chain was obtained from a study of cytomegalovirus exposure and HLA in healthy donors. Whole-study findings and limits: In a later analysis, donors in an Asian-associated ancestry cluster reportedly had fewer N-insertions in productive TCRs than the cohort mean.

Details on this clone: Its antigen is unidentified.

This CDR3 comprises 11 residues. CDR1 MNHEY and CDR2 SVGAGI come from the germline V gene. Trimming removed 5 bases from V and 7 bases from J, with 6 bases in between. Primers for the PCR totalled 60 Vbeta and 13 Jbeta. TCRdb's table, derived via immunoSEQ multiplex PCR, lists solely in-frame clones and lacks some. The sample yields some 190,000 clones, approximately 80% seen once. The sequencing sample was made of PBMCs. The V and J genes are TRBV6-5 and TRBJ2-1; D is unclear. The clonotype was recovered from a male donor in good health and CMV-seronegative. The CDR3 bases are TGTGCCAGCAGTGACACTAATGAGCAGTTCTTC. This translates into CASSDTNEQFF.